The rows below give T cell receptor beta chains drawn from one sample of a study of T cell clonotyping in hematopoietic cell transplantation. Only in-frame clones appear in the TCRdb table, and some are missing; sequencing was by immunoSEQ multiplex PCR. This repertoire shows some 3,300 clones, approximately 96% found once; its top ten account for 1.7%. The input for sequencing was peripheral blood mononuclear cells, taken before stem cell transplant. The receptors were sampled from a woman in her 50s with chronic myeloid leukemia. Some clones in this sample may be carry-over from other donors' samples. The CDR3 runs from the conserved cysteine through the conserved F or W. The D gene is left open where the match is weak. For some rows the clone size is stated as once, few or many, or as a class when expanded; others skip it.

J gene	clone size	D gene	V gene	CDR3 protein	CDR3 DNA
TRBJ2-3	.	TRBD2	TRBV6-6	CASSRGGISDTQYF	TGTGCCAGCAGTCGCGGGGGTATCTCAGATACGCAGTATTTT
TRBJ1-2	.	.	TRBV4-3	CASSQDNRGTGYTF	TGCGCCAGCAGCCAAGATAACAGAGGGACTGGCTACACCTTC
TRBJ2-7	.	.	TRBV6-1	CASTEGGITYEQYF	TGTGCCAGCACCGAGGGAGGAATCACCTACGAGCAGTACTTC
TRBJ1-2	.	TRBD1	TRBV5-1	CASSLAPDRGAGGYTF	TGCGCCAGCAGCTTGGCCCCGGACAGGGGCGCTGGTGGCTACACCTTC
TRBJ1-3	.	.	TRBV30	CAWSSKGPHSGNTIYF	TGTGCCTGGAGTTCGAAAGGACCTCACTCTGGAAACACCATATATTTT
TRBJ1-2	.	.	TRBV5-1	CASSSTGNYGYTF	TGCGCCAGCAGCTCCACAGGAAACTATGGCTACACCTTC
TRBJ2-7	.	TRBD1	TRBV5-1	CASSPGGTGYYEQYF	TGCGCCAGCAGCCCCGGAGGGACAGGTTACTACGAGCAGTACTTC
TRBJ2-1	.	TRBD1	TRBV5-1	CASSYQTGGYNEQFF	TGCGCCAGCAGTTATCAGACAGGGGGCTACAATGAGCAGTTCTTC
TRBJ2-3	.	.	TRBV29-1	CSVDGGTDTQYF	TGCAGCGTTGATGGGGGCACAGATACGCAGTATTTT
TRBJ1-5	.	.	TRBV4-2	CASSQARNQPQHF	TGTGCCAGCAGCCAAGCCAGGAATCAGCCCCAGCATTTT
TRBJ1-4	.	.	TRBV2	CASSEGAGLGEKLFF	TGTGCCAGCAGTGAGGGGGCAGGACTTGGAGAAAAACTGTTTTTT
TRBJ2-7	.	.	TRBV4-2	CASSQRGSGYEQYF	TGTGCCAGCAGCCAGCGCGGGTCAGGCTACGAGCAGTACTTC
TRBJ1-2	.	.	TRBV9	CASSVVPGADYGYTF	TGTGCCAGCAGCGTAGTCCCGGGCGCGGACTATGGCTACACCTTC
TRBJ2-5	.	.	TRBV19	CASSIVAGKGETQYF	TGTGCCAGTAGTATTGTGGCGGGGAAGGGGGAGACCCAGTACTTC
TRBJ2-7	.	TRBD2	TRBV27	CASSLMTAGGAEQYF	TGTGCCAGCAGTTTAATGACTGCGGGGGGTGCCGAGCAGTACTTC
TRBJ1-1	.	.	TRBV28	CASSSSQGNTEAFF	TGTGCCAGCAGTAGTTCGCAGGGGAACACTGAAGCTTTCTTT
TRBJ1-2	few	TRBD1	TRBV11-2	CASSPGQGTNYGYTF	TGTGCCAGCAGCCCGGGACAGGGCACTAACTATGGCTACACCTTC
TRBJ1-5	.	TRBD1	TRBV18	CASSHSGTENQPQHF	TGTGCCAGCTCACATTCCGGGACAGAGAATCAGCCCCAGCATTTT
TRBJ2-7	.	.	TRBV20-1	CSASLLREQYF	TGCAGTGCTAGCCTGCTCAGGGAGCAGTACTTC
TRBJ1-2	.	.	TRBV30	CAWTIPPGDSYLDGYTF	TGTGCCTGGACCATCCCGCCAGGAGACAGCTACCTGGATGGCTACACCTTC
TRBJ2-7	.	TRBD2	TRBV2	CASRGTSGGYEQYF	TGTGCCAGCAGAGGGACTAGCGGGGGCTACGAGCAGTACTTC
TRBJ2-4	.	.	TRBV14	CASSQDRERIQYF	TGTGCCAGCAGCCAAGATCGCGAGCGCATTCAGTACTTC
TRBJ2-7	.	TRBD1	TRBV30	CAWSAGQGAGEQYF	TGTGCCTGGAGCGCGGGACAGGGTGCCGGCGAGCAGTACTTC
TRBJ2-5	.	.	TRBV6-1	CASSEGLQETQYF	TGTGCCAGCAGTGAAGGGCTACAAGAGACCCAGTACTTC
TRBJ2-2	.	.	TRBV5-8	CASSLSQGIGELFF	TGTGCCAGCAGCTTGAGCCAGGGGATCGGGGAGCTGTTTTTT
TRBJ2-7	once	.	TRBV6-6	CASSPNFYEQYF	TGTGCCAGCAGTCCCAACTTCTACGAGCAGTACTTC
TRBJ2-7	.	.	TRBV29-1	CSVEVGPEQYF	TGCAGCGTTGAAGTGGGGCCCGAGCAGTACTTC
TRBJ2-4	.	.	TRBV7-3	CASSLTGQSWDIQYF	TGTGCCAGCAGCTTAACGGGGCAGTCTTGGGACATTCAGTACTTC
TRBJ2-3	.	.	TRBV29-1	CSVEGGVSGADTQYF	TGCAGCGTTGAAGGGGGGGTTTCAGGGGCAGATACGCAGTATTTT
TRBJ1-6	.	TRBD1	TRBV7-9	CASSITGDGSPLHF	TGTGCCAGCAGCATTACAGGGGACGGTTCACCCCTCCACTTT
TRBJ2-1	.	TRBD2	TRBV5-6	CASSFIAGETNEQFF	TGTGCCAGCAGCTTCATCGCGGGAGAGACGAATGAGCAGTTCTTC
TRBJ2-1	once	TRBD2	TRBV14	CASSQEGGGYNEQFF	TGTGCCAGCAGCCAAGAGGGGGGGGGATACAATGAGCAGTTCTTC
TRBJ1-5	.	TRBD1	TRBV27	CASSLSQGFEPQHF	TGTGCCAGCAGTTTATCACAGGGGTTTGAGCCCCAGCATTTT
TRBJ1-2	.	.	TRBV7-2	CASSLFREGYTF	TGTGCCAGCAGCTTATTCAGGGAGGGCTACACCTTC
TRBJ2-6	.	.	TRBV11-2	CASSHWSRRASGANVLTF	TGTGCCAGCAGCCATTGGTCTCGGAGGGCCTCTGGGGCCAACGTCCTGACTTTC
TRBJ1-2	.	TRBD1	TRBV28	CASNIQGANYGYTF	TGTGCCAGTAATATACAGGGGGCTAACTATGGCTACACCTTC
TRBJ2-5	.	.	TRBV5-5	CASSALGVEETQYF	TGTGCCAGCAGCGCCCTCGGGGTTGAGGAGACCCAGTACTTC
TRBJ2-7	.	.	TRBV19	CASSPVKDSYEQYF	TGTGCCAGTAGTCCGGTTAAGGACTCCTACGAGCAGTACTTC
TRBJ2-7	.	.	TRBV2	CASSEYYEQYF	TGTGCCAGCAGTGAATACTACGAGCAGTACTTC
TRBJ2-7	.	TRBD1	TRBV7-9	CASSLTGVEQYF	TGTGCCAGCAGCTTAACAGGGGTCGAGCAGTACTTC